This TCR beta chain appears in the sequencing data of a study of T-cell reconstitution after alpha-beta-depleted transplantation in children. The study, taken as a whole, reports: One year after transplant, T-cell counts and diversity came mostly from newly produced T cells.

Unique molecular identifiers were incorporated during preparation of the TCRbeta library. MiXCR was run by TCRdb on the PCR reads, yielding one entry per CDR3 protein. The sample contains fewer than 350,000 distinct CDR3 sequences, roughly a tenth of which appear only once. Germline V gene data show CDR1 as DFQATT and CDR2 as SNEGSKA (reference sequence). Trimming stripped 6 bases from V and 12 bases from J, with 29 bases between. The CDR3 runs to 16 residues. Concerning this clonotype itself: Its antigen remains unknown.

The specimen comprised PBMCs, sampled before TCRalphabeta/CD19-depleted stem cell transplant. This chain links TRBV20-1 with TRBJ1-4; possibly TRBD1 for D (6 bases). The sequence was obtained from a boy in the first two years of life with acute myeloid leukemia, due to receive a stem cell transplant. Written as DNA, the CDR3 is TGCAGTGCCCAGGGCCACCGGGACATCGGCAGATCTGAACTGTTTTTT. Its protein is CSAQGHRDIGRSELFF.